This note documents a single T cell receptor (beta chain) sequence. The sample is drawn from a study of patients and donors after allogeneic stem cell transplantation. One entry per CDR3 protein results from TCRdb running MiXCR on the RT-PCR reads. The repertoire includes a few hundred thousand distinct CDR3 sequences, roughly 13% of them detected once, and around a tenth sits in the top ten. The CDR3 length is 13 residues. Trimming stripped 6 bases from V and 7 bases from J, with 10 bases between. CDR1 is MNHEY, CDR2 SVGEGT, per germline. Sequences were obtained from blood, either unsorted or a sorted T cell fraction (not recorded which). This sequence originates from a human donor who was either an allogeneic HSCT recipient or a stem cell or donor lymphocyte infusion donor (not recorded which). It is not recorded whose cells these are; they may come from a transplant donor. The J gene is TRBJ1-6, the V gene TRBV6-2 or TRBV6-3; weak D call: TRBD1 (5 bases). The CDR3 loop reads CASSPDRNSPLHF. CDR3 in DNA: TGTGCCAGCAGCCCCGACAGAAATTCACCCCTCCACTTT.